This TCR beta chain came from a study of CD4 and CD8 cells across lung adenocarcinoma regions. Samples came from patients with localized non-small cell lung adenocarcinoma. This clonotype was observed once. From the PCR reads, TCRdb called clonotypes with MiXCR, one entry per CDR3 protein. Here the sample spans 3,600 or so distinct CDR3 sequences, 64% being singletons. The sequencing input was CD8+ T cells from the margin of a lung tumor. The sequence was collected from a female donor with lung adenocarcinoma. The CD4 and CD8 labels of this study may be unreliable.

CDR3 protein: CASRTGQHRNEQYF. As DNA, the CDR3 is TGTGCCAGCAGGACTGGACAGCATAGGAACGAGCAGTACTTC. This chain uses TRBV6-1 with TRBJ2-5; D is perhaps TRBD1 (6 bases). The end of the DNA fits TRBJ2-7 better, so the J call may be wrong. Germline V gene data show CDR1 as MNHNS and CDR2 as SASEGT. The CDR3 has 14 amino acids.